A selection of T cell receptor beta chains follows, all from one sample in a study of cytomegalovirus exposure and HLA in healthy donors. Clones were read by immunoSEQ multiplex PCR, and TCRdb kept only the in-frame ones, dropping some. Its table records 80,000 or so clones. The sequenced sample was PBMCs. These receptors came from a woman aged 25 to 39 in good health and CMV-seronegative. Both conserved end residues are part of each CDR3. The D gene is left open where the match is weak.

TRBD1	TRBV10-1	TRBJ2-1	CASSEGRGLDNEQFF	TGCGCCAGCAGTGAGGGCAGGGGGCTCGACAATGAGCAGTTCTTC
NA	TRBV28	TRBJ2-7	CASSQARGAGRYEQYF	TGTGCCAGCAGCCAGGCCCGAGGGGCGGGGCGATACGAGCAGTACTTC
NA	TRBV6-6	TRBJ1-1	CASSYLGSLNTEAFF	TGTGCCAGCAGTTACTTGGGCAGTCTGAACACTGAAGCTTTCTTT
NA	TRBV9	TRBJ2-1	CASSVATSGRDNEQFF	TGTGCCAGCAGCGTAGCTACGAGCGGGCGGGACAATGAGCAGTTCTTC
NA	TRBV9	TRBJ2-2	CASSVALNTGELFF	TGTGCCAGCAGCGTAGCACTGAACACCGGGGAGCTGTTTTTT
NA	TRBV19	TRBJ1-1	CASSIGTANTEDFF	TGTGCCAGTAGTATAGGGACAGCGAACACTGAAGATTTCTTT
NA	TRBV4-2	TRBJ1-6	CASSQGADTPYSPLHF	TGTGCCAGCAGCCAAGGGGCAGACACACCGTATTCACCCCTCCACTTT
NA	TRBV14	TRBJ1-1	CASSQGRFTEAFF	TGTGCCAGCAGCCAAGGGAGGTTCACTGAAGCTTTCTTT
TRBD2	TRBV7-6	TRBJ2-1	CASSAGTSGSEQFF	TGTGCCAGCAGCGCCGGGACTAGCGGGAGTGAGCAGTTCTTC
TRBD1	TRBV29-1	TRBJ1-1	CSVEGDRGDTEAFF	TGCAGCGTTGAGGGCGACAGGGGGGACACTGAAGCTTTCTTT
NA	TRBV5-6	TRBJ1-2	CASSLGGRDYGYTF	TGTGCCAGCAGCTTGGGTGGCAGGGACTATGGCTACACCTTC
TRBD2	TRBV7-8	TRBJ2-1	CASSLGRLAGPNEQFF	TGTGCCAGCAGCTTAGGCCGACTAGCGGGACCAAATGAGCAGTTCTTC
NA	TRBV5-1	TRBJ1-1	CASRGDGNTEAFF	TGCGCCAGCCGGGGAGATGGGAACACTGAAGCTTTCTTT
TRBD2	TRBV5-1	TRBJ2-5	CASSLGTRQETQYF	TGCGCCAGCAGCTTGGGGACTAGACAAGAGACCCAGTACTTC
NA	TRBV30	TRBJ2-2	CAWRWVPGTGELFF	TGTGCCTGGAGATGGGTGCCGGGAACCGGGGAGCTGTTTTTT
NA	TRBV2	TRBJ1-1	CASSDLSTGNTEAFF	TGTGCCAGCAGTGACCTCTCAACGGGGAACACTGAAGCTTTCTTT
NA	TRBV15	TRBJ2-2	CATSRGQTGELFF	TGTGCCACCAGCAGAGGACAGACCGGGGAGCTGTTTTTT
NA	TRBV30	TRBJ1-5	CAWSGDSHSNQPQHF	TGTGCCTGGAGTGGTGACAGCCATAGCAATCAGCCCCAGCATTTT
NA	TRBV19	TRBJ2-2	CASSLGQTNTGELFF	TGTGCCAGTAGTCTGGGACAAACGAACACCGGGGAGCTGTTTTTT
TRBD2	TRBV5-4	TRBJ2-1	CASSFYTGTSGRNEQFF	TGTGCCAGCAGCTTCTACACCGGGACTAGCGGGAGAAATGAGCAGTTCTTC
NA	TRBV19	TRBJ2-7	CASSIGLGISYEQYF	TGTGCCAGTAGTATAGGACTAGGCATCTCCTACGAGCAGTACTTC
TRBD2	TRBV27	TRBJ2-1	CASSLGGNYNEQFF	TGTGCCAGCAGTTTGGGGGGGAACTACAATGAGCAGTTCTTC
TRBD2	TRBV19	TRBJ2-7	CASSIGAGGVYEQYF	TGTGCCAGTAGTATTGGAGCGGGAGGGGTCTACGAGCAGTACTTC
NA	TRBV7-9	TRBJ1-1	CASSLNRGHRHTEAFF	TGTGCCAGCAGCTTAAATCGCGGACACCGACACACTGAAGCTTTCTTT
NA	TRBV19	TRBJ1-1	CASSKGGTEAFF	TGTGCCAGTAGTAAAGGGGGCACTGAAGCTTTCTTT
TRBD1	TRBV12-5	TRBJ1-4	CASGLGDRGDEKLFF	TGTGCTAGTGGTTTGGGGGACAGGGGAGATGAAAAACTGTTTTTT
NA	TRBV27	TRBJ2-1	CASSHGTRNNEQFF	TGTGCCAGCAGTCACGGGACAAGGAACAATGAGCAGTTCTTC
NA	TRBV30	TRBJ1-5	CAWSVGALNQPQHF	TGTGCCTGGAGTGTGGGGGCCTTGAATCAGCCCCAGCATTTT
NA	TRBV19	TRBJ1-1	CASSTEQGWSTEAFF	TGTGCCAGTAGTACCGAACAGGGTTGGAGCACTGAAGCTTTCTTT
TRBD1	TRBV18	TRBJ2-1	CASSPGTGLSGEQFF	TGTGCCAGCTCACCAGGGACAGGCCTCTCGGGTGAGCAGTTCTTC
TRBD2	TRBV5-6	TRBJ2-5	CASSLAGGGETQYF	TGTGCCAGCAGCCTAGCGGGAGGAGGAGAGACCCAGTACTTC
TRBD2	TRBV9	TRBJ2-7	CASSPLKLAGVYEQYF	TGTGCCAGCAGCCCACTTAAACTAGCGGGAGTGTACGAGCAGTACTTC
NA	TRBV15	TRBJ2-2	CATSRERGPGELFF	TGTGCCACCAGCAGAGAAAGAGGCCCCGGGGAGCTGTTTTTT